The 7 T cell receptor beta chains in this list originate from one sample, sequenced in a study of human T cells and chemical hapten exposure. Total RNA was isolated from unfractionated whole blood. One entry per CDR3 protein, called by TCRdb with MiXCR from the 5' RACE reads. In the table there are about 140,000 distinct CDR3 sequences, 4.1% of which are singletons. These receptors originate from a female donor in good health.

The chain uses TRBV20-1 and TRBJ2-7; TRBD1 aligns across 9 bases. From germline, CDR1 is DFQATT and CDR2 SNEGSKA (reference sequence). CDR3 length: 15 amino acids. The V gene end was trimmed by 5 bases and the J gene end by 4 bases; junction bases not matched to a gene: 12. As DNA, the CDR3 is TGCAGTGCTTCCGGTACAGGGGGCTTTGCGTACGAGCAGTACTTC. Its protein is CSASGTGGFAYEQYF.

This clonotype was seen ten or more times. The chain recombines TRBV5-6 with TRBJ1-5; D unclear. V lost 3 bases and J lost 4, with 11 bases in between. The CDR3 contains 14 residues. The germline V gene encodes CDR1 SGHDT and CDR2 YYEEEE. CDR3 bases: TGTGCCAGCAGCTACGGGGATTGGAATCAGCCCCAGCATTTT. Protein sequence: CASSYGDWNQPQHF.

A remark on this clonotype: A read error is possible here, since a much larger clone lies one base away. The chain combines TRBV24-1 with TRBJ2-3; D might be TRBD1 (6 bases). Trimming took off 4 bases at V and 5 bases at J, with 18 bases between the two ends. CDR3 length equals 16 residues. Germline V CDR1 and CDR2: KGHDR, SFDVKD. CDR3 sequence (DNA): TGTGCCACCAGTGACTATGACAGGTGCGCAAGAGATACGCAGTATTTT. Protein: CATSDYDRCARDTQYF.

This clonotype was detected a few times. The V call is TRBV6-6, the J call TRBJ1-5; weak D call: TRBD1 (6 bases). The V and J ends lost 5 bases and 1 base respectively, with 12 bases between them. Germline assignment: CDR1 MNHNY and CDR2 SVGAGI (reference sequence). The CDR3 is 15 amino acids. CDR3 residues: CASSSRGLSNQPQHF. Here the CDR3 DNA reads TGTGCCAGCAGTAGCAGGGGCCTGAGCAATCAGCCCCAGCATTTT.

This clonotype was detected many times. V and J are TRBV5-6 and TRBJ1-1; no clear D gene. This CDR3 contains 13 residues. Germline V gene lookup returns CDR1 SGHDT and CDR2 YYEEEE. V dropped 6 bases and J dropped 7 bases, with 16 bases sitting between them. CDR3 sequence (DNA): TGTGCCAGCACCATAAGAGGACGGTTTGAAGCTTTCTTT. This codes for CASTIRGRFEAFF.

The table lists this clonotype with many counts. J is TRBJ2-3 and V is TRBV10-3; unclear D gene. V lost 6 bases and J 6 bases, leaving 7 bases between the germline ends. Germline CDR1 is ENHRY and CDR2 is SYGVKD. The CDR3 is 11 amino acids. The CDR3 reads CAISGTDTQYF. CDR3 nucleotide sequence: TGTGCCATCAGCGGAACGGATACGCAGTATTTT.

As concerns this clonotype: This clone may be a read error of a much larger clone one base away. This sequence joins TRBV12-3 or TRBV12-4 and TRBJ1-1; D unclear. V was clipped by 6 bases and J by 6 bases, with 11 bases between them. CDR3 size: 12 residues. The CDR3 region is CASRLWSSEAFF. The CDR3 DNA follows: TGTGCCAGCAGGTTGTGGAGTTCTGAAGCTTTCTTT.